This TCR beta chain was identified in a study of monozygotic twins with inflammatory bowel disease. As to this clonotype: Its specificity is not known.

General observations from the study: The study found lower TCRbeta diversity (inverse Simpson) in IBD patients than in healthy co-twins. IBD patients shared fewer clonotypes with other individuals than healthy twins, especially patients with disease activity signs.

The CDR3 extends over 13 amino acids. Germline V gene data show CDR1 as SEHNR and CDR2 as FQNEAQ (reference sequence). UMIs with a 6-nucleotide sample barcode were added by template switching. For each CDR3 protein, TCRdb gives one entry from its re-call of the 5' RACE reads, without DNA. The table lists about 420,000 distinct CDR3 sequences. The sequence was obtained from a human donor with ulcerative colitis or Crohn's disease, or a healthy co-twin of an affected twin (not recorded which). J is TRBJ1-6 and V is TRBV7-9. The specimen was blood. CDR3 region: CAIQFVYNSPLHF.